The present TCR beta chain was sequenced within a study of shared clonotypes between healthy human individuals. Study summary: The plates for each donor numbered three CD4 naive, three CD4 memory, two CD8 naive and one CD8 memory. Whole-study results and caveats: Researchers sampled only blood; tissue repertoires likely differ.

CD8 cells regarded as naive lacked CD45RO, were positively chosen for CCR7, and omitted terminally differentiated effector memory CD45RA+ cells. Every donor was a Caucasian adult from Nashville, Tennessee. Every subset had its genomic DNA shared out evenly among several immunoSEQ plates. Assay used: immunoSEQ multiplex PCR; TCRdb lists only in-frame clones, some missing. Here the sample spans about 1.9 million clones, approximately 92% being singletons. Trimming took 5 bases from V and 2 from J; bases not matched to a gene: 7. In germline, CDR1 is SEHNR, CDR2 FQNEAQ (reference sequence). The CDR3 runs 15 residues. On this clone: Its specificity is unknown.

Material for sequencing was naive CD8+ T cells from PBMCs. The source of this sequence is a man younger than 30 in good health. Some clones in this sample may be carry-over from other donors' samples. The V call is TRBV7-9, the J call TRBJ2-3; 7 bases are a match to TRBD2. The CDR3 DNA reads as TGTGCCAGCAGCCCCGGGACTATATACACAGATACGCAGTATTTT. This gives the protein CASSPGTIYTDTQYF.